This T cell receptor (beta chain) was recovered during a study of cytomegalovirus exposure and HLA in healthy donors. Study background: Most donors, roughly 77% of roughly 400 genotyped, fell in the Caucasian-associated ancestry cluster. Study-wide points: Some V segments could not be told apart, so they were left out, TRBV6-2 and TRBV6-3 among them. CMV antigen specificity was confirmed in vitro for three CMV-associated chains.

Nominal health characterized the donors when sampled, though unrecorded immune exposures were likely. The primer mix had 60 Vbeta and 13 Jbeta primers. The repertoire was sequenced with immunoSEQ multiplex PCR; TCRdb's copy has only in-frame clones and lacks some. The record lists some 48,000 clones, of which the ten most abundant hold less than 2.5%. This CDR3 spans 14 amino acids. Germline loops: CDR1 MNHEY, CDR2 SVGAGI. The ends were cut back, 6 bases at V and 6 bases at J, with 18 bases in the middle. A word on this clone: The antigen is unknown.

The TCR sequence derives from a woman aged 40 to 49 in good health and CMV-seronegative. The rearrangement uses TRBV6-5 and TRBJ2-7; a possible D gene is TRBD1 (7 bases). The sequenced sample was PBMCs. The chain's CDR3 is CASRTRQGVSEQYF. Written as DNA, the CDR3 is TGTGCCAGCAGGACTAGACAGGGCGTCTCCGAGCAGTACTTC.